These 26 T cell receptor beta chains originate from one sample sequenced in a study of blood T cell repertoires in COVID-19. The protocol was immunoSEQ multiplex PCR, while the TCRdb copy is restricted to in-frame clones and leaves out a portion. Of tens of thousands of clones in the sample, about 93% were seen once. The sample was peripheral blood. Receptors were obtained from an elderly man with acute or convalescent COVID-19.

The rearrangement links TRBV28 to TRBJ1-5; D possibly corresponds to TRBD1 (5 bases). V was clipped by 3 bases and J by 8 bases, with 14 bases between them. The CDR3 has 14 residues. Germline CDR1 MDHEN, CDR2 SYDVKM. As DNA, the CDR3 is TGTGCCAGCAGTTTTAGGAGGGGAAGGGAGCCCCAGCATTTT. It is translated as CASSFRRGREPQHF.

For the CDR3, the DNA is TGTGCCAGCAGTTTATTGGCCCACGGAGAGGGCTACACCTTC. As protein: CASSLLAHGEGYTF. The chain links TRBV28 to TRBJ1-2; the D is unclear. This CDR3 has 14 residues. Germline lookup yields CDR1 MDHEN and CDR2 SYDVKM. The V end lost 1 base, the J end lost 8 bases, and 14 bases lay between the germline ends.

The chain couples TRBV7-2 to TRBJ2-2; TRBD2 agrees at 13 bases. Losses at the gene ends were 4 bases for V and 7 bases for J; bases not matched to a gene: 9. The CDR3 spans 17 residues. Germline CDR1 is SGHTA and CDR2 is FQGNSA. CDR3 DNA sequence: TGTGCCAGCAGCTCCCTCTCCAGGACTAGCGGGGGCGGGGAGCTGTTTTTT. Its translation is CASSSLSRTSGGGELFF.

A single count supports this clone. The CDR3 is CASLRQENEKLFF. The CDR3 bases are TGTGCCAGTCTCAGACAGGAGAATGAAAAACTGTTTTTT. This chain joins TRBV2 and TRBJ1-4; D perhaps matches TRBD1 (6 bases). The V end was cut by 9 bases, the J end by 5 bases, with 13 bases between. The CDR3 consists of 13 residues. Germline V lookup: CDR1 SNHLY, CDR2 FYNNEI.

The chain is built from TRBV25-1 and TRBJ1-5; possibly TRBD1 for D (5 bases). Trimming removed 1 base at V and 1 base at J, with 11 bases between. The CDR3 has 16 residues. Germline V gives CDR1 MGHDK, CDR2 SYGVNS. The chain's CDR3 is CASSESPGMSNQPQHF. The CDR3 nucleotides are TGTGCCAGCAGTGAATCTCCAGGGATGAGCAATCAGCCCCAGCATTTT.

The chain carries TRBV6-1 and TRBJ1-6, with D possibly being TRBD1 (5 bases). Germline V gene data show CDR1 as MNHNS and CDR2 as SASEGT. The CDR3 is made up of 16 amino acids. The germline V and J ends were trimmed by 2 bases and 1 base, with 9 bases remaining between them. CDR3 in amino acids: CASSENGGSYNSPLHF. CDR3 DNA sequence: TGTGCCAGCAGTGAAAACGGGGGATCCTATAATTCACCCCTCCACTTT.

The chain employs TRBV7-2 and TRBJ1-1; D is ambiguous. Germline V gives CDR1 SGHTA, CDR2 FQGNSA. V was pared by 2 bases and J by 3 bases, with 13 bases between. The CDR3 is made up of 15 amino acids. CDR3 loop: CASSLFYRGDTEAFF. The CDR3 nucleotides read TGTGCCAGCAGCTTATTCTACCGCGGGGACACTGAAGCTTTCTTT.

The chain has TRBV19 and TRBJ2-3; 7 bases are shared with TRBD2. The CDR3 covers 15 residues. Germline V gene data show CDR1 as LNHDA and CDR2 as SQIVND (reference sequence). Trimming took 2 bases from V and 1 from J; bases not matched to a gene: 3. This CDR3 reads CASSISLAGTDTQYF. CDR3 nucleotides: TGTGCCAGTAGTATAAGCCTAGCGGGCACAGATACGCAGTATTTT.

V usage is TRBV29-1 and J usage is TRBJ2-2; TRBD2 matches 7 bases. CDR1 and CDR2 (germline): SQVTM, ANQGSEA. The ends lost 7 bases at V and 7 bases at J; junction bases unmatched: 15. This CDR3 region has 15 residues. The CDR3 is CSGRLAGYSGGELFF. In DNA form, the CDR3 reads TGCAGCGGCCGACTAGCAGGGTATTCGGGCGGGGAGCTGTTTTTT.

The rearrangement joins TRBV5-1 to TRBJ2-2; 8 bases fit TRBD1. Germline V gene data show CDR1 as SGHRS and CDR2 as YFSETQ. This CDR3 comprises 15 residues. The V segment lost 1 base and the J segment 10 bases; nucleotides outside the gene matches: 9. CDR3: CASSLTGQEPPELFF. The CDR3 DNA sequence: TGCGCCAGCAGCTTGACGGGACAGGAACCCCCGGAGCTGTTTTTT.

The chain is built from TRBV5-1 and TRBJ2-1, with D unclear. CDR1 is SGHRS and CDR2 is YFSETQ in the germline V gene. This CDR3 has 15 residues. Trimming cost V 0 bases and J 6 bases, with 13 bases left between them. CDR3 DNA: TGCGCCAGCAGCTTGGCCCCCGGAGCCGGCAATGAGCAGTTCTTC. Amino acids: CASSLAPGAGNEQFF.

The V call is TRBV10-3, the J call TRBJ1-2, with 8 bases that match TRBD1. The trim removed 0 bases at V and 4 bases at J, leaving 10 bases unmatched. Germline CDR1 and CDR2: ENHRY and SYGVKD. The CDR3 runs 17 residues. The CDR3 region is CAISESSPGQGGYGYTF. CDR3 in DNA: TGTGCCATCAGTGAGTCTTCTCCAGGACAGGGCGGCTATGGCTACACCTTC.

The genes are TRBV6-6 and TRBJ2-3, with D possibly being TRBD1 (5 bases). This CDR3 has 13 amino acids. Germline-derived CDR1 and CDR2 are MNHNY and SVGAGI (reference sequence). Deletions cut 5 bases from V and 2 bases from J, with 8 bases between. The CDR3 loop is CASSRGVTDTQYF. CDR3 in DNA: TGTGCCAGCAGTAGGGGCGTCACAGATACGCAGTATTTT.

This clone has just one count. The gene calls are TRBV5-1 and TRBJ2-7; 8 positions agree with TRBD1. V dropped 3 bases and J dropped 4; count of bases not matched to a gene: 9. Germline V gene data show CDR1 as SGHRS and CDR2 as YFSETQ. The CDR3 extends over 15 amino acids. For the CDR3, the DNA is TGCGCCAGCAGCTACACCGACAGGGGAAGATACGAGCAGTACTTC. Its translation: CASSYTDRGRYEQYF.

The CDR3 reads CASSVGSQVGEAFF. The CDR3 DNA sequence: TGTGCCAGCAGCGTAGGCTCCCAGGTTGGTGAAGCTTTCTTT. This chain connects TRBV9 to TRBJ1-1; no clear D gene. Germline V lookup: CDR1 SGDLS, CDR2 YYNGEE. V shed 0 bases and J shed 7 bases, with 13 bases lying between them. The CDR3 is 14 amino acids.

This chain joins TRBV7-8 and TRBJ1-5; 8 bases are a match to TRBD1. V lost 5 bases and J lost 1; bases outside the gene matches: 4. This CDR3 region has 15 residues. CDR1 is SGHVS and CDR2 is FQNEAQ in the germline V gene. The CDR3 nucleotides read TGTGCCAGCAGCCAAGGACAGGGAAGCAATCAGCCCCAGCATTTT. Translated, it gives CASSQGQGSNQPQHF.

The V and J genes are TRBV6-5 and TRBJ2-2; D is unresolved. The CDR3 consists of 12 residues. CDR1 and CDR2 from the germline V gene are MNHEY and SVGAGI. V lost 5 bases and J 3 bases, leaving 4 bases between the germline ends. The CDR3: CASSPYTGELFF. For the CDR3, the DNA is TGTGCCAGCAGTCCTTACACCGGGGAGCTGTTTTTT.

J is TRBJ2-5 and V is TRBV5-1, with 8 bases identical to TRBD2. The J segment lost 4 bases and the V segment lost 4 bases, leaving 6 bases of the junction unmatched. CDR1 and CDR2 (germline): SGHRS, YFSETQ. The CDR3 is 14 amino acids. CDR3 sequence reads: CASSAGGAGETQYF. DNA for the CDR3: TGCGCCAGCAGCGCCGGGGGGGCCGGAGAGACCCAGTACTTC.

This clone was detected only once. V and J are TRBV6-2 or TRBV6-3 and TRBJ2-7, with TRBD1 identical over 8 bases. CDR3 length equals 13 residues. Germline V gene sequence: CDR1 MNHEY, CDR2 SVGEGT. The V and J ends lost 6 bases and 4 bases, in that order; junction bases with no gene match: 5. The CDR3 loop is CASSPGGVYEQYF. The CDR3 nucleotides read TGTGCCAGCAGCCCAGGGGGCGTTTACGAGCAGTACTTC.

This rearrangement joins TRBV5-5 to TRBJ2-5; 11 bases fit TRBD1. CDR3 size: 16 residues. The germline CDR1 and CDR2 sequences are SGHKS and YYEKEE (reference sequence). V shed 4 bases and J 5 bases; nucleotides not matched to a gene: 10. The CDR3 is CASSRSPGQGAETQYF. Written as DNA, the CDR3 is TGTGCCAGCAGCCGATCCCCCGGACAGGGGGCGGAGACCCAGTACTTC.

This rearrangement joins TRBV7-9 to TRBJ2-7; 7 bases map to TRBD1. The junction had 2 bases not matched to a gene; V was cut back by 5 bases and J by 1 base. The germline V gene encodes CDR1 SEHNR and CDR2 FQNEAQ (reference sequence). This CDR3 spans 13 amino acids. CDR3 amino acids: CASSPGQSYEQYF. For the CDR3, the DNA is TGTGCCAGCAGCCCGGGACAGTCCTACGAGCAGTACTTC.

The chain links TRBV19 to TRBJ2-1, with TRBD2 identical over 10 bases. The CDR3 sequence is 15 residues long. Germline trimming cut 7 bases from V and 5 bases from J; bases unmatched to any gene: 8. Germline V gene data show CDR1 as LNHDA and CDR2 as SQIVND (reference sequence). The CDR3 DNA is TGTGCCAGTACCTTGAGCGGGGGGGCGAACAATGAGCAGTTCTTC. Protein sequence: CASTLSGGANNEQFF.

This chain uses TRBV27 with TRBJ1-4, with D possibly matching TRBD1 (5 bases). V lost 3 bases, J lost 5 bases, and 10 bases lay in between. CDR1 is MNHEY, CDR2 SMNVEV, per germline (reference sequence). The CDR3 runs 14 residues. The CDR3 DNA follows: TGTGCCAGCAGTTTTGCGGGGCTGAATGAAAAACTGTTTTTT. This sequence encodes CASSFAGLNEKLFF.

DNA for the CDR3: TGTGCCAGCAGCCCCCTTGGGACCGGGAGCACTGAAGCTTTCTTT. Protein sequence: CASSPLGTGSTEAFF. V is TRBV4-2 and J is TRBJ1-1; maybe TRBD1 (5 bases). This CDR3 region has 15 residues. Trimming took 4 bases from V and 4 from J, leaving 16 bases between them. In germline, CDR1 is LGHNA, CDR2 YNFKEQ.

The chain joins TRBV6-5 to TRBJ1-2; unclear D gene. This CDR3 is built from 16 residues. The germline V gene has CDR1 MNHEY and CDR2 SVGAGI. Trimming shortened V by 4 bases and J by 0 bases, and 15 bases separated the two germline ends. CDR3 coding DNA: TGTGCCAGCAGTTCCGTGGACTCCGCTTCTAACTATGGCTACACCTTC. Its translation is CASSSVDSASNYGYTF.

The rearrangement joins TRBV5-1 to TRBJ2-7; D is possibly TRBD2 (5 bases). The CDR3 has 15 amino acids. Germline V CDR1 and CDR2: SGHRS, YFSETQ. V gave up 0 bases and J gave up 0 bases, with 10 bases separating them. CDR3 loop: CASSLDPGNSYEQYF. CDR3 nucleotides: TGCGCCAGCAGCTTGGATCCGGGGAACTCCTACGAGCAGTACTTC.